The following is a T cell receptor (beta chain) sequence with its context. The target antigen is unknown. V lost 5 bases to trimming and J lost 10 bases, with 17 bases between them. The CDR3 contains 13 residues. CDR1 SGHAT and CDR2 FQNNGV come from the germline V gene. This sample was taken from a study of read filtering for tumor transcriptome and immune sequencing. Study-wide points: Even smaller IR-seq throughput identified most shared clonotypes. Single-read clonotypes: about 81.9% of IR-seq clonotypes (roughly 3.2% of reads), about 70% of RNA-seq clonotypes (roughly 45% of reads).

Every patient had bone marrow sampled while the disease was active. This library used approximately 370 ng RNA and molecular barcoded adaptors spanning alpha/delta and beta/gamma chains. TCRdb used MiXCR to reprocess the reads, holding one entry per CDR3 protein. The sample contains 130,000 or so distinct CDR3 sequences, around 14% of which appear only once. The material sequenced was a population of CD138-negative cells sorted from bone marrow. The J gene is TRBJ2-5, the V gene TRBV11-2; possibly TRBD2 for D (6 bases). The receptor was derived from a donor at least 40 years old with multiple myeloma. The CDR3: CASSNGDVGGQYF. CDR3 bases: TGTGCCAGCAGCAACGGGGACGTCGGGGGCCAGTACTTC.